This entry is about one TCR beta chain. At one end, the junction sequence differs from germline, possibly due to a read error. The library came from three nested PCR rounds adapted from ARM-PCR protocols. One entry per CDR3 protein results from TCRdb running MiXCR on the multiplex PCR reads. The table records tens of thousands of distinct CDR3 sequences, roughly 72% of them present only once. The data originate from a study of tumor and adjacent non-tumor tissue in lung cancer. There are 15 residues in the CDR3. Germline CDR1 SGHAT, CDR2 FQNNGV. This sample's RNA came from whole unsorted tissue. V is TRBV11-2 and J is TRBJ1-6, with D possibly matching TRBD1 (6 bases). Sequences were obtained from lung tumor tissue. The TCR was taken from a woman in her thirties or forties with non-small cell lung cancer. The CDR3 is CAISSDGQLSSPIHF. The DNA for the CDR3 is TGTGCCATCAGCTCGGACGGACAGCTGAGTTCACCCATCCACTTT.